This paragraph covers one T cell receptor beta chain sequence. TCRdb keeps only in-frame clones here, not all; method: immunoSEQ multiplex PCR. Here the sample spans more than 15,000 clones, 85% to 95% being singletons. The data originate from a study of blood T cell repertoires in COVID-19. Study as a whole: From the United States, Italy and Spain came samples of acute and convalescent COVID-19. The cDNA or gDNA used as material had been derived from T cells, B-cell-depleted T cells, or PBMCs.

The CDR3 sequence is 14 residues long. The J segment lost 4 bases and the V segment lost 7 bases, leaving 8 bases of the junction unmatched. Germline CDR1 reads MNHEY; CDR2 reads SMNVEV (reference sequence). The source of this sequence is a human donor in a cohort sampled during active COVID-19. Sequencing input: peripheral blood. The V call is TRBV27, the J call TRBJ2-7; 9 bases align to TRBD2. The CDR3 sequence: CASKPRLAEYEQYF. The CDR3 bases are TGTGCCAGCAAACCGAGACTAGCGGAATACGAGCAGTACTTC.